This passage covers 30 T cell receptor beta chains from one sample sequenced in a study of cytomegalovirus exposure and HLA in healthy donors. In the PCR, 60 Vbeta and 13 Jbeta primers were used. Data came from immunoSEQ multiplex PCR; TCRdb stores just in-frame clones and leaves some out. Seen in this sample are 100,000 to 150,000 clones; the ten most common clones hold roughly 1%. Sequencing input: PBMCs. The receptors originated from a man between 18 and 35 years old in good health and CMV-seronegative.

The CDR3 DNA is TGTGCCAGCAGTGAAGCGCTGCGGGTTTATAGCAATCAGCCCCAGCATTTT. Protein: CASSEALRVYSNQPQHF. This chain uses TRBV2 with TRBJ1-5; no firm D call. Trimming cost V 0 bases and J 0 bases, with 12 bases left between them. The CDR3 spans 17 residues. CDR1 is SNHLY and CDR2 is FYNNEI in the germline V gene.

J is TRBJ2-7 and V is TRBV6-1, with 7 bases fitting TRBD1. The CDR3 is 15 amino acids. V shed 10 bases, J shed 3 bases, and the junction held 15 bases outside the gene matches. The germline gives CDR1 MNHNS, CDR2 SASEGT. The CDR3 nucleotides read TGTGCCACCAGAACCCGGGACAGTCTAAACTACGAGCAGTACTTC. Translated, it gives CATRTRDSLNYEQYF.

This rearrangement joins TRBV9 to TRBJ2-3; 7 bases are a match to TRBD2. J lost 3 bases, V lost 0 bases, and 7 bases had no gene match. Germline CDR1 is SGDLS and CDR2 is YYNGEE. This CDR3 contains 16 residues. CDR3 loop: CASSVVSSGVTDTQYF. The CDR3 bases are TGTGCCAGCAGCGTAGTGTCCAGCGGGGTTACAGATACGCAGTATTTT.

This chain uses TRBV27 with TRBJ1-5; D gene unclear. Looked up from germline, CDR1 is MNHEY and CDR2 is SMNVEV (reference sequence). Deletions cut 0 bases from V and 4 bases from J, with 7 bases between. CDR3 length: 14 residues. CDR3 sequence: CASSLSEFNQPQHF. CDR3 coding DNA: TGTGCCAGCAGTTTATCAGAGTTTAATCAGCCCCAGCATTTT.

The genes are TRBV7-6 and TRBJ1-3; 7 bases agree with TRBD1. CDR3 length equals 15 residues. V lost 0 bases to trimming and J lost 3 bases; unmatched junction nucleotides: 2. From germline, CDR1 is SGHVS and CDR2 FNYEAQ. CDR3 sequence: CASSLAAGGGNTIYF. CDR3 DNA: TGTGCCAGCAGCTTAGCGGCAGGGGGTGGAAACACCATATATTTT.

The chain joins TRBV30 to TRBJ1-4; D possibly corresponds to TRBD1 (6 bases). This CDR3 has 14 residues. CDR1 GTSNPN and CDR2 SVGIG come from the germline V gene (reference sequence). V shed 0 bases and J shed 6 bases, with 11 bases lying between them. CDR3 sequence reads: CAWSVGTWDEKLFF. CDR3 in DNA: TGTGCCTGGAGTGTCGGGACATGGGATGAAAAACTGTTTTTT.

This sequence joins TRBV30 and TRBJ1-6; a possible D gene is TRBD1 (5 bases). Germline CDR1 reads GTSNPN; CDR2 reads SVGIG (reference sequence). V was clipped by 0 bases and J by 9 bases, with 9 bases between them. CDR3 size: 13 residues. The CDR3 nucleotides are TGTGCCTGGAGTGTCAGGGTCGTTTCACCCCTCCACTTT. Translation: CAWSVRVVSPLHF. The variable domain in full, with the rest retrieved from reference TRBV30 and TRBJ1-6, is SQTIHQWPATLVQPVGSPLSLECTVEGTSNPNLYWYRQAAGRGLQLLFYSVGIGQISSEVPQNLSASRPQDRQFILSSKKLLLSDSGFYLCAWSVRVVSPLHFGNGTRLTVT.

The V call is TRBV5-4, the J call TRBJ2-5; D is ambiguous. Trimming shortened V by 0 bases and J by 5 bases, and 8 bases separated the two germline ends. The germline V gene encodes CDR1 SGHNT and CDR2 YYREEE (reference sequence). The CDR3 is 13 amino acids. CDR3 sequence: CASSLGPSETQYF. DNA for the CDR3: TGTGCCAGCAGCTTGGGGCCTTCGGAGACCCAGTACTTC.

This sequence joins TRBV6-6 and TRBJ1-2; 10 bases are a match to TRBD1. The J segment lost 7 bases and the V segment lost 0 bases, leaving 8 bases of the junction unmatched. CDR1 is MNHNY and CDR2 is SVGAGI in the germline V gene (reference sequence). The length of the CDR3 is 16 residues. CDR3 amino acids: CASSYSTGGKTGGYTF. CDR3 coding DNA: TGTGCCAGCAGTTACTCGACAGGGGGCAAGACAGGTGGCTACACCTTC.

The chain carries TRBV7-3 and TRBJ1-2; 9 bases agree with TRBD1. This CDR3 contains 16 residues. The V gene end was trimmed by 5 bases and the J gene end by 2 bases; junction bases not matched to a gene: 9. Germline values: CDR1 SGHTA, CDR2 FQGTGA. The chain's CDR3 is CASSPNPGQGNYGYTF. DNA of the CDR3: TGTGCCAGCAGCCCAAACCCCGGACAGGGGAACTATGGCTACACCTTC.

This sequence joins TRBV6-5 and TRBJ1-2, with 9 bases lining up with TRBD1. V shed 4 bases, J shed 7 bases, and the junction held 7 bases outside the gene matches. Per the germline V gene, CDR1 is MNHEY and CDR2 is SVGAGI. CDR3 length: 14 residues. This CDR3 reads CASSSWDRVGGYTF. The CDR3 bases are TGTGCCAGCAGTTCTTGGGACAGGGTCGGTGGCTACACCTTC.

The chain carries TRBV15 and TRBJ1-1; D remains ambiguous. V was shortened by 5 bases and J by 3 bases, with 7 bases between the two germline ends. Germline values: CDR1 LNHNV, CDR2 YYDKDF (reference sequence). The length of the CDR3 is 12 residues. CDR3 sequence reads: CATSFEYTEAFF. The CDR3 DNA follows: TGTGCCACCAGCTTTGAGTACACTGAAGCTTTCTTT. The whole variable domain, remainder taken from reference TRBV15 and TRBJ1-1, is DAMVIQNPRYQVTQFGKPVTLSCSQTLNHNVMYWYQQKSSQAPKLLFHYYDKDFNNEADTPDNFQSRRPNTSFCFLDIRSPGLGDTAMYLCATSFEYTEAFFGQGTRLTVV.

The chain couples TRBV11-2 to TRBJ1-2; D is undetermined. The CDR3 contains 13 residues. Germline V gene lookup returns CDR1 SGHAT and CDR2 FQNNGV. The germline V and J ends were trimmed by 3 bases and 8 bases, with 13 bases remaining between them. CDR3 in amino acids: CASSLVGVEGYTF. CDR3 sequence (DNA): TGTGCCAGCAGCTTGGTCGGGGTTGAAGGCTACACCTTC.

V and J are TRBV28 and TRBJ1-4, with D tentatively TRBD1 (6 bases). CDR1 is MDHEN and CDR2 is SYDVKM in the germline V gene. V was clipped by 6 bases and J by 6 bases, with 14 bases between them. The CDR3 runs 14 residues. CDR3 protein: CASSPRGGDEKLFF. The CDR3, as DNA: TGTGCCAGCAGCCCGAGAGGGGGTGATGAAAAACTGTTTTTT.

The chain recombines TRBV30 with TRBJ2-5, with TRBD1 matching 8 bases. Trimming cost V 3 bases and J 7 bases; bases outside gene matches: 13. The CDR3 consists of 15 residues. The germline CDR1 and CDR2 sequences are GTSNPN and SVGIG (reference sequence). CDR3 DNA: TGTGCCTGGAGGAGGACGATACAGGGGGGTGGGACCCAGTACTTC. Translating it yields CAWRRTIQGGGTQYF.

CDR3 sequence reads: CAWRDTGELFF. CDR3 DNA: TGTGCCTGGCGAGACACCGGGGAGCTGTTTTTT. The chain combines TRBV30 with TRBJ2-2; D unclear. From germline, CDR1 is GTSNPN and CDR2 SVGIG (reference sequence). V dropped 5 bases and J dropped 3 bases, with 4 bases sitting between them. This CDR3 is built from 11 residues.

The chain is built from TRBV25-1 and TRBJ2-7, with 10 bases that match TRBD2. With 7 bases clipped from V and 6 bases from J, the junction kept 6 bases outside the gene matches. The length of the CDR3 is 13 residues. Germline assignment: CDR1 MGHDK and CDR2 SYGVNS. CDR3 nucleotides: TGTGCCAGCACATCCGGGACTAGCGTCGAGCAGTACTTC. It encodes CASTSGTSVEQYF.

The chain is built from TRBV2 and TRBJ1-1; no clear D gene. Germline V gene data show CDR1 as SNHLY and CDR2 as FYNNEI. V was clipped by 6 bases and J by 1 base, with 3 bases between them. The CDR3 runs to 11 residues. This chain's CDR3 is CASRANTEAFF. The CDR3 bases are TGTGCCAGCAGGGCGAACACTGAAGCTTTCTTT.

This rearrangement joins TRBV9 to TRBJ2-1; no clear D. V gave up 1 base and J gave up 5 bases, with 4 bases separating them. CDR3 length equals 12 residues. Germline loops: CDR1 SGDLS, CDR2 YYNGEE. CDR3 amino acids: CASSVQDNEQFF. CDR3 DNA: TGTGCCAGCAGCGTACAGGACAATGAGCAGTTCTTC.

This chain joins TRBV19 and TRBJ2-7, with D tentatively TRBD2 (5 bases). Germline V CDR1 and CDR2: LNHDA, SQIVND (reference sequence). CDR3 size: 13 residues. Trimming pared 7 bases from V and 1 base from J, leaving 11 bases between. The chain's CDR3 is CASTLGGSYEQYF. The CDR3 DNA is TGTGCCAGTACCCTCGGAGGTTCCTACGAGCAGTACTTC.

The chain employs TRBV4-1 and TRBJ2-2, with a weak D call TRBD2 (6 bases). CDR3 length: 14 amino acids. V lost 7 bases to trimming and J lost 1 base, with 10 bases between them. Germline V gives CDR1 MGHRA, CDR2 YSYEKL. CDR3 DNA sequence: TGCGCCAGCACCCCGCGGGAGAACACCGGGGAGCTGTTTTTT. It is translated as CASTPRENTGELFF.

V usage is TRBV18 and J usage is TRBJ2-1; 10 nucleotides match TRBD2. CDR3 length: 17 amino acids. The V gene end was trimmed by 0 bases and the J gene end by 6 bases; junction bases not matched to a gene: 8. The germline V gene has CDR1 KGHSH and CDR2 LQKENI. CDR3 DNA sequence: TGTGCCAGCTCACCACCGGGACTAGCGCGCCTATTCAATGAGCAGTTCTTC. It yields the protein CASSPPGLARLFNEQFF.

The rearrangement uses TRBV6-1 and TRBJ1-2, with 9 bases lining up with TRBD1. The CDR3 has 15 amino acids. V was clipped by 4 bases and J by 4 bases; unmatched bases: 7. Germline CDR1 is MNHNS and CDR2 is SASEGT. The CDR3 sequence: CASSVGQGLFYGYTF. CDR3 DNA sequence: TGTGCCAGCAGTGTCGGACAGGGGCTCTTCTATGGCTACACCTTC.

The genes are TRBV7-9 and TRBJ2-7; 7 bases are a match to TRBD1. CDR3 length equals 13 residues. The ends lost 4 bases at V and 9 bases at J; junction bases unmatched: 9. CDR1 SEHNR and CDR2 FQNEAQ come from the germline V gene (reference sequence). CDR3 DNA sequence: TGTGCCAGCAGCTGGACAGGACTGGCTGGGCAGTACTTC. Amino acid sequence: CASSWTGLAGQYF.

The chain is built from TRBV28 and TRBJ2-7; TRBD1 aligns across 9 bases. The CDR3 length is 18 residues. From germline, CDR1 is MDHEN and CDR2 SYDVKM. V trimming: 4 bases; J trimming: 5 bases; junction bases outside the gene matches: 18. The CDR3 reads CASSYVTSGQGLEDEQYF. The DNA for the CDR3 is TGTGCCAGCAGTTACGTCACTTCCGGACAGGGGTTGGAGGACGAGCAGTACTTC.

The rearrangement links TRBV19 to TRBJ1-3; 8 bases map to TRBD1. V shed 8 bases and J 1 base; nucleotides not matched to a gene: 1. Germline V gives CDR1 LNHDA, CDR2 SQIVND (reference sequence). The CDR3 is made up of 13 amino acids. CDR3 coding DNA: TGTGCCAGTCGGACAGGGTCTGGAAACACCATATATTTT. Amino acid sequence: CASRTGSGNTIYF.

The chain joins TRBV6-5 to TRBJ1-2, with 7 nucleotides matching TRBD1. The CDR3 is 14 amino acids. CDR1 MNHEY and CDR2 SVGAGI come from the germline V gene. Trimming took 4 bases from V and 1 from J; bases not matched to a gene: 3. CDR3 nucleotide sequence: TGTGCCAGCAGTTTACAGGGGAGTAACTATGGCTACACCTTC. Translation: CASSLQGSNYGYTF.

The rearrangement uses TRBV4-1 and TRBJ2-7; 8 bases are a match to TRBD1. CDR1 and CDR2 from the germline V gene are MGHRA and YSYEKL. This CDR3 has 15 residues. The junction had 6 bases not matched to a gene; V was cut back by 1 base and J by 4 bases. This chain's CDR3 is CASSQVGQGAYEQYF. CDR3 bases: TGCGCCAGCAGCCAAGTTGGGCAGGGGGCATACGAGCAGTACTTC.

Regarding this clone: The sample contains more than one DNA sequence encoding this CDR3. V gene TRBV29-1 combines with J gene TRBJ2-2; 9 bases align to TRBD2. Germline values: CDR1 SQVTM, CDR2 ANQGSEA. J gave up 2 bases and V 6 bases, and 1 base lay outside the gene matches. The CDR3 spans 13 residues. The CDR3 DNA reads TGCAGCGTGCGGGGGGGAAACACCGGGGAGCTGTTTTTT. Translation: CSVRGGNTGELFF.

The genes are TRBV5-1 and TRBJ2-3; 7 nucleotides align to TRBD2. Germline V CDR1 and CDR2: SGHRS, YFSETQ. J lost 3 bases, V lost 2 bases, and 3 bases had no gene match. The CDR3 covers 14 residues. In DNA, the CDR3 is TGCGCCAGCAGCTTCCCTAGCGGAACAGATACGCAGTATTTT. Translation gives CASSFPSGTDTQYF. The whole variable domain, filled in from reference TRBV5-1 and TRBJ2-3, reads KAGVTQTPRYLIKTRGQQVTLSCSPISGHRSVSWYQQTPGQGLQFLFEYFSETQRNKGNFPGRFSGRQFSNSRSEMNVSTLELGDSALYLCASSFPSGTDTQYFGPGTRLTVL.